The 19 T cell receptor beta chains given below trace back to one sample, sequenced in a study of CD8 T cells in ankylosing spondylitis. TCRdb reanalysed the 5' RACE reads using MiXCR and keeps one entry per CDR3 protein. The sample records fewer than 25,000 distinct CDR3 sequences, 10% to 15% being singletons. Sequenced: blood. Receptors originate from a male donor with ankylosing spondylitis or in good health (not recorded which).

V usage is TRBV4-1 and J usage is TRBJ1-5, with no clear D. Per the germline V gene, CDR1 is MGHRA and CDR2 is YSYEKL. V lost 0 bases and J 11 bases, leaving 17 bases between the germline ends. The length of the CDR3 is 15 residues. CDR3 sequence: CASSQDGQPYESQHF. As DNA, the CDR3 is TGCGCCAGCAGCCAAGATGGGCAGCCTTACGAGTCCCAGCATTTT.

V is TRBV6-2 or TRBV6-3 and J is TRBJ2-2, with D possibly being TRBD1 (5 bases). Looked up from germline, CDR1 is MNHEY and CDR2 is SVGEGT. This CDR3 has 13 residues. Deletions cut 6 bases from V and 6 bases from J, with 11 bases between. The CDR3, as DNA: TGTGCCAGCAGCCAAAGGGGTGCCGGGGAGCTGTTTTTT. This translates into CASSQRGAGELFF.

A few counts support this clonotype. This chain links TRBV6-5 with TRBJ2-3; unclear D gene. This CDR3 region has 16 residues. CDR1 and CDR2 (germline): MNHEY, SVGAGI. Deletions cut 6 bases from V and 2 bases from J, with 18 bases between. The CDR3 is CASSLSEVLHTDTQYF. In DNA, the CDR3 is TGTGCCAGCAGCCTTTCCGAGGTCCTTCACACAGATACGCAGTATTTT.

The chain links TRBV6-5 to TRBJ2-1, with 9 bases lining up with TRBD2. The ends lost 6 bases at V and 9 bases at J; junction bases unmatched: 18. This CDR3 is built from 17 residues. The V gene's germline CDR1 is MNHEY and CDR2 SVGAGI. The CDR3 sequence: CASSRNVVAGDTIEQFF. CDR3 nucleotide sequence: TGTGCCAGCAGCCGCAACGTAGTAGCGGGAGATACGATTGAGCAGTTCTTC.

This chain links TRBV7-6 with TRBJ2-2; D gene unclear. The V gene lost 7 bases and the J gene lost 6 bases, with 9 bases spanning the gap. The CDR3 runs 12 residues. Germline CDR1 is SGHVS and CDR2 is FNYEAQ. The CDR3 is CASTQGPGELFF. CDR3 in DNA: TGTGCCAGCACCCAAGGGCCCGGGGAGCTGTTTTTT. The variable domain in full, completed from reference TRBV7-6 and TRBJ2-2, reads GAGVSQSPRYKVTKRGQDVALRCDPISGHVSLYWYRQALGQGPEFLTYFNYEAQQDKSGLPNDRFSAERPEGSISTLTIQRTEQRDSAMYRCASTQGPGELFFGEGSRLTVL.

At least ten counts were recorded for this clonotype. The V and J genes are TRBV7-2 and TRBJ2-3, with D maybe TRBD1 (7 bases). Germline V CDR1 and CDR2: SGHTA, FQGNSA. The CDR3 sequence is 15 residues long. V lost 1 base, J lost 8 bases, and 16 bases lay in between. CDR3 sequence reads: CASSLGAGPGGTQYF. As DNA, the CDR3 is TGTGCCAGCAGCTTAGGGGCGGGGCCAGGGGGTACGCAGTATTTT.

This clonotype was counted between two and nine times. The chain combines TRBV28 with TRBJ1-5; 10 bases are a match to TRBD1. CDR1 is MDHEN, CDR2 SYDVKM, per germline. V lost 6 bases, J lost 8 bases, and 10 bases stayed unmatched. The CDR3 consists of 15 residues. The CDR3 region has the DNA TGTGCCAGCAGAGCCTCCGGGACAGGGGAAGAGCCCCAGCATTTT. Its protein is CASRASGTGEEPQHF. The full variable domain, rest sourced from reference TRBV28 and TRBJ1-5, is DVKVTQSSRYLVKRTGEKVFLECVQDMDHENMFWYRQDPGLGLRLIYFSYDVKMKEKGDIPEGYSVSREKKERFSLILESASTNQTSMYLCASRASGTGEEPQHFGDGTRLSIL.

This clonotype was detected only a few times. V gene TRBV20-1 combines with J gene TRBJ2-1, with D perhaps being TRBD1 or TRBD2 (6 bases each). Trimming pared 4 bases from V and 6 bases from J, leaving 10 bases between. The CDR3 is 12 amino acids. The germline gives CDR1 DFQATT, CDR2 SNEGSKA (reference sequence). As DNA, the CDR3 is TGCAGTGCTATTAAGGGGGGCAATGAGCAGTTCTTC. It is translated as CSAIKGGNEQFF.

This clonotype has only a few counts. The chain recombines TRBV6-5 with TRBJ1-3; D uncertain. V was trimmed by 8 bases and J by 2 bases, leaving 10 bases between them. This CDR3 spans 13 amino acids. Germline values: CDR1 MNHEY, CDR2 SVGAGI. CDR3 nucleotide sequence: TGTGCCAGCGGTCGCATAACTGGAAACACCATATATTTT. Translation gives CASGRITGNTIYF.

This clonotype was observed at least ten times. The J gene is TRBJ2-1, the V gene TRBV5-6, with 7 bases lining up with TRBD2. V shed 1 base, J shed 3 bases, and the junction held 4 bases outside the gene matches. Germline loops: CDR1 SGHDT, CDR2 YYEEEE. The CDR3 totals 15 residues. The CDR3 nucleotides are TGTGCCAGCAGCTTGAGGCGGGGGAGCTACAATGAGCAGTTCTTC. It yields the protein CASSLRRGSYNEQFF.

J is TRBJ1-6 and V is TRBV7-3, with 7 bases lining up with TRBD1. The CDR3 is 15 amino acids. In germline, CDR1 is SGHTA, CDR2 FQGTGA. The ends lost 1 base at V and 6 bases at J; junction bases unmatched: 3. This CDR3 reads CASSLRGTANSPLHF. CDR3 DNA: TGTGCCAGCAGCTTAAGAGGGACAGCTAATTCACCCCTCCACTTT.

This chain uses TRBV6-1 with TRBJ2-4, with D maybe TRBD2 (7 bases). Germline loops: CDR1 MNHNS, CDR2 SASEGT. The CDR3 has 15 residues. Trimming removed 5 bases at V and 0 bases at J, with 11 bases between. CDR3 sequence: CASSRGGLAKNIQYF. The CDR3, as DNA: TGTGCCAGCAGTAGGGGGGGCCTAGCCAAAAACATTCAGTACTTC.

This chain connects TRBV7-9 to TRBJ2-2; 8 positions match TRBD1. The germline V gene has CDR1 SEHNR and CDR2 FQNEAQ (reference sequence). After removal of 5 bases from V and 3 bases from J, the junction contained 11 bases not matched to a gene. The CDR3 runs 17 residues. CDR3 protein: CASSTSPRGLHTGELFF. The DNA for the CDR3 is TGTGCCAGCAGCACTAGCCCCAGGGGGCTTCACACCGGGGAGCTGTTTTTT.

The chain uses TRBV29-1 and TRBJ2-7; TRBD1 or TRBD2 may be the D gene (6 bases each). This CDR3 is built from 12 residues. Germline V CDR1 and CDR2: SQVTM, ANQGSEA. Trimming removed 6 bases from V and 0 bases from J, with 9 bases in between. CDR3: CSVGGSSYEQYF. In DNA form, the CDR3 reads TGCAGCGTCGGGGGCAGCTCCTACGAGCAGTACTTC.

The chain combines TRBV5-5 with TRBJ2-5; 7 bases are shared with TRBD1. The CDR3 is 15 amino acids. V lost 0 bases, J lost 4 bases, and 6 bases stayed unmatched. Germline V gene data show CDR1 as SGHKS and CDR2 as YYEKEE (reference sequence). In DNA, the CDR3 is TGTGCCAGCAGCTTGGCCCAGGGGGTGAGAGAGACCCAGTACTTC. Protein: CASSLAQGVRETQYF.

This clonotype was counted at least ten times. Here the CDR3 reads CASSFTAGPPGVDEQFF. CDR3 coding DNA: TGTGCCAGCAGCTTTACTGCGGGACCCCCGGGGGTTGATGAGCAGTTCTTC. The chain is built from TRBV7-6 and TRBJ2-1; TRBD2 is a possible D gene (6 bases). The CDR3 sequence is 17 residues long. Germline CDR1 is SGHVS and CDR2 is FNYEAQ. With 3 bases removed from V and 8 bases from J, the gap between germline ends came to 23 bases.

This clonotype has a handful of counts. The V call is TRBV18, the J call TRBJ2-3; D uncertain. The V end was cut by 6 bases, the J end by 6 bases, with 13 bases between. The CDR3 loop spans 13 amino acids. Germline V gene lookup returns CDR1 KGHSH and CDR2 LQKENI. In nucleotides, the CDR3 is TGTGCCAGCTCGCAAAATAGGAAGGATACGCAGTATTTT. Protein sequence: CASSQNRKDTQYF. The variable domain in full, with the rest retrieved from reference TRBV18 and TRBJ2-3, is NAGVMQNPRHLVRRRGQEARLRCSPMKGHSHVYWYRQLPEEGLKFMVYLQKENIIDESGMPKERFSAEFPKEGPSILRIQQVVRGDSAAYFCASSQNRKDTQYFGPGTRLTVL.

The rearrangement links TRBV5-1 to TRBJ2-7; 9 positions match TRBD1. The junction had 4 bases not matched to a gene; V was cut back by 1 base and J by 5 bases. CDR3 size: 14 residues. CDR1 and CDR2 from the germline V gene are SGHRS and YFSETQ. CDR3 in amino acids: CASSLMDRGHEQYF. The DNA of the CDR3 is TGCGCCAGCAGCTTGATGGACAGGGGCCACGAGCAGTACTTC.

This clonotype was seen more than once but under ten times. This chain connects TRBV6-5 to TRBJ2-3; perhaps TRBD2 as D (5 bases). Trimming shortened V by 2 bases and J by 3 bases, and 12 bases separated the two germline ends. Germline V gene data show CDR1 as MNHEY and CDR2 as SVGAGI. The CDR3 loop spans 15 amino acids. The CDR3 spells CASSYRASLTDTQYF. CDR3 sequence (DNA): TGTGCCAGCAGTTACCGGGCTAGCCTAACAGATACGCAGTATTTT.